This TCR beta chain derives from a study of blood T cell repertoires in COVID-19. About the research overall: Some COVID-19 samples were acute and others convalescent; all came from the United States, Italy and Spain.

Original data processing: Reference gene primer amplification in the assay estimated nucleated cell counts. Clones were read by immunoSEQ multiplex PCR, and TCRdb kept only the in-frame ones, dropping some. For V, J and clone size, that table is used; D and trimming come from the DNA. Of about 45,000 clones in the sample, around 80% were seen once. In germline, CDR1 is ENHRY, CDR2 SYGVKD. The V end lost 4 bases, the J end lost 3 bases, and 9 bases lay between the germline ends. The CDR3 is 13 amino acids. The source is a woman older than 75 with acute or convalescent COVID-19. The chain carries TRBV10-3 and TRBJ1-2, with D tentatively TRBD1 (6 bases). Source material: peripheral blood. This chain's CDR3 is CAISGQADYGYTF. The DNA for the CDR3 is TGTGCCATCAGTGGACAGGCAGACTATGGCTACACCTTC.